The next 24 T cell receptor beta chains were all read from a single sample in a study of cytomegalovirus exposure and HLA in healthy donors. PCR employed 60 Vbeta and 13 Jbeta primers. The protocol was immunoSEQ multiplex PCR, while the TCRdb copy is restricted to in-frame clones and leaves out a portion. The sample yields 75,000 to 95,000 clones, 69% seen once. Sequenced input: PBMCs. The receptor set was obtained from a man aged 50 to 59 in good health and CMV-seronegative.

This chain uses TRBV7-2 with TRBJ2-3, with TRBD1 identical over 9 bases. The CDR3 runs to 15 residues. Germline V gene data show CDR1 as SGHTA and CDR2 as FQGNSA. Losses at the gene ends were 7 bases for V and 0 bases for J; bases not matched to a gene: 5. For the CDR3, the DNA is TGTGCCAGCAACCGAGACAGGGGGAGCACAGATACGCAGTATTTT. This gives the protein CASNRDRGSTDTQYF. Full variable domain (remainder filled in from reference TRBV7-2 and TRBJ2-3): GAGVSQSPSNKVTEKGKDVELRCDPISGHTALYWYRQSLGQGLEFLIYFQGNSAPDKSGLPSDRFSAERTGGSVSTLTIQRTQQEDSAVYLCASNRDRGSTDTQYFGPGTRLTVL.

J is TRBJ1-5 and V is TRBV15; TRBD1 matches 7 bases. The CDR3 consists of 14 residues. CDR1 is LNHNV, CDR2 YYDKDF, per germline (reference sequence). V was pared by 8 bases and J by 2 bases, with 6 bases of the junction left unmatched. The CDR3 DNA sequence: TGTGCCACCCGACAGGGAATGGGCAATCAGCCCCAGCATTTT. Protein: CATRQGMGNQPQHF.

The rearrangement uses TRBV5-1 and TRBJ1-1; D might be TRBD1 (6 bases). The germline gives CDR1 SGHRS, CDR2 YFSETQ. The V end lost 4 bases, the J end lost 2 bases, and 9 bases lay between the germline ends. This CDR3 has 13 amino acids. The CDR3 loop reads CASSPTGNTEAFF. The CDR3 coding sequence is TGCGCCAGCAGCCCGACAGGTAACACTGAAGCTTTCTTT.

This clone appeared once. The chain has TRBV2 and TRBJ2-1, with no clear D. The length of the CDR3 is 11 residues. Germline CDR1 and CDR2: SNHLY and FYNNEI. V was shortened by 7 bases and J by 8 bases, with 9 bases between the two germline ends. This CDR3 is CASIVFDEQFF. The DNA for the CDR3 is TGTGCCAGCATTGTGTTCGATGAGCAGTTCTTC. Based on the CDR3 plus reference TRBV2 and TRBJ2-1, the full variable domain is EPEVTQTPSHQVTQMGQEVILRCVPISNHLYFYWYRQILGQKVEFLVSFYNNEISEKSEIFDDQFSVERPDGSNFTLKIRSTKLEDSAMYFCASIVFDEQFFGPGTRLTVL.

The V and J genes are TRBV6-6 and TRBJ1-6; a weak D match, TRBD1 (5 bases). Germline-derived CDR1 and CDR2 are MNHNY and SVGAGI (reference sequence). V shed 8 bases and J shed 8 bases, with 13 bases lying between them. The CDR3 spans 13 residues. The CDR3 here is CASWGRGDSPLHF. As DNA, the CDR3 is TGTGCCAGCTGGGGACGGGGGGATTCACCCCTCCACTTT.

The V call is TRBV30, the J call TRBJ1-4; possibly TRBD1 for D (5 bases). This CDR3 spans 15 amino acids. Trimming took off 2 bases at V and 8 bases at J, with 18 bases between the two ends. Per the germline V gene, CDR1 is GTSNPN and CDR2 is SVGIG (reference sequence). This CDR3 is CAWSSRGGDREKLFF. CDR3 in DNA: TGTGCCTGGAGTTCACGTGGGGGGGATAGAGAAAAACTGTTTTTT.

This clone appeared a few times. The gene calls are TRBV19 and TRBJ2-2; 9 bases are a match to TRBD1. CDR3 length: 17 residues. J was trimmed by 8 bases and V by 2 bases; bases with no gene match: 12. Germline V lookup: CDR1 LNHDA, CDR2 SQIVND (reference sequence). The CDR3 region is CASSIFRKGQGTGELFF. CDR3 sequence (DNA): TGTGCCAGTAGTATATTCCGGAAAGGACAGGGGACGGGGGAGCTGTTTTTT.

The chain recombines TRBV5-4 with TRBJ1-2; 8 bases fit TRBD1. Per germline, CDR1 SGHNT and CDR2 YYREEE (reference sequence). V shed 1 base, J shed 5 bases, and the junction held 4 bases outside the gene matches. CDR3 length: 14 amino acids. The CDR3 region is CASSLMQGAYGYTF. DNA of the CDR3: TGTGCCAGCAGCTTGATGCAGGGGGCTTATGGCTACACCTTC. The full variable domain, its missing parts supplied by reference TRBV5-4 and TRBJ1-2, is ETGVTQSPTHLIKTRGQQVTLRCSSQSGHNTVSWYQQALGQGPQFIFQYYREEENGRGNFPPRFSGLQFPNYSSELNVNALELDDSALYLCASSLMQGAYGYTFGSGTRLTVV.

V is TRBV7-6 and J is TRBJ1-1, with D unresolved. Trimming stripped 5 bases from V and 10 bases from J, with 17 bases between. This CDR3 spans 13 amino acids. CDR1 is SGHVS, CDR2 FNYEAQ, per germline. The CDR3 bases are TGTGCCAGCAGCCTAGACACAGCTTACGTAGCTTTCTTT. Its translation is CASSLDTAYVAFF.

The chain joins TRBV21-1 to TRBJ2-5; TRBD2, as called in the table, went unchecked against the DNA. TRBV21-1 is classified as a pseudogene. This CDR3 is 15 amino acids long. The CDR3 spells CASSNTSGRGETQYF. CDR3 DNA: TGTGCCAGCAGCAATACTAGCGGGAGGGGGGAGACCCAGTACTTC.

This clone was recorded a few times. The V and J genes are TRBV5-1 and TRBJ2-3, with TRBD2 identical over 7 bases. The CDR3 loop spans 15 amino acids. After removal of 4 bases from V and 4 bases from J, the junction contained 9 bases not matched to a gene. Germline CDR1 is SGHRS and CDR2 is YFSETQ. As DNA, the CDR3 is TGCGCCAGCAGCCCCCGGGGAGGGGCAGCAGATACGCAGTATTTT. Translated: CASSPRGGAADTQYF.

The chain joins TRBV5-6 to TRBJ1-4; 8 bases line up with TRBD1. The germline gives CDR1 SGHDT, CDR2 YYEEEE. The trim removed 6 bases at V and 11 bases at J, leaving 9 bases unmatched. The CDR3 sequence is 13 residues long. CDR3: CASTRTGMRKLFF. CDR3 nucleotide sequence: TGTGCCAGCACCCGGACAGGGATGCGGAAACTGTTTTTT. Together with reference TRBV5-6 and TRBJ1-4, the CDR3 gives the full variable domain: DAGVTQSPTHLIKTRGQQVTLRCSPKSGHDTVSWYQQALGQGPQFIFQYYEEEERQRGNFPDRFSGHQFPNYSSELNVNALLLGDSALYLCASTRTGMRKLFFGSGTQLSVL.

This chain connects TRBV30 to TRBJ1-4; 7 bases are a match to TRBD1. The CDR3 contains 14 residues. V trimming: 0 bases; J trimming: 3 bases; junction bases outside the gene matches: 1. Per the germline V gene, CDR1 is GTSNPN and CDR2 is SVGIG (reference sequence). CDR3 residues: CAWSVGGSNEKLFF. As DNA, the CDR3 is TGTGCCTGGAGTGTAGGGGGCTCTAATGAAAAACTGTTTTTT.

This chain links TRBV21-1 with TRBJ2-1; TRBD1 is the table's D call, not checked against the DNA. TRBV21-1 is designated a pseudogene. CDR3 length: 13 amino acids. CDR3 in amino acids: CASSKTGVNEQFF. In DNA form, the CDR3 reads TGTGCCAGCAGCAAGACAGGGGTCAATGAGCAGTTCTTC.

The gene calls are TRBV30 and TRBJ1-1; TRBD1 agrees at 7 bases. V lost 1 base to trimming and J lost 5 bases; unmatched junction nucleotides: 7. The germline V gene encodes CDR1 GTSNPN and CDR2 SVGIG (reference sequence). This CDR3 has 14 amino acids. The CDR3 nucleotides read TGTGCCTGGAGTGAGGGACAGCCGAAGACTGAAGCTTTCTTT. Its protein product is CAWSEGQPKTEAFF.

The chain carries TRBV6-1 and TRBJ1-1; 8 bases are shared with TRBD1. The CDR3 consists of 13 residues. The V gene's germline CDR1 is MNHNS and CDR2 SASEGT. Trimming removed 3 bases from V and 8 bases from J; junction bases left unmatched: 5. The CDR3 here is CASSDGQGGEAFF. In DNA, the CDR3 is TGTGCCAGCAGTGACGGACAGGGAGGGGAAGCTTTCTTT.

The chain employs TRBV10-3 and TRBJ1-2; D unresolved. The V end was cut by 0 bases, the J end by 7 bases, with 9 bases between. The CDR3 length is 13 residues. From germline, CDR1 is ENHRY and CDR2 SYGVKD. For the CDR3, the DNA is TGTGCCATCAGTGAGTCAGTTAGGAGTGGCTACACCTTC. Translated: CAISESVRSGYTF.

The chain uses TRBV21-1 and TRBJ2-5; the tabulated D call, TRBD1, remains unverified against the DNA. TRBV21-1 is a pseudogene segment. There are 13 residues in the CDR3. This CDR3 is CATQTGKNQTQYF. The CDR3 bases are TGTGCCACTCAGACAGGGAAAAACCAGACCCAGTACTTC.

This clone has only a few counts. The V and J genes are TRBV27 and TRBJ1-1, with TRBD1 matching over 10 bases. The germline CDR1 and CDR2 sequences are MNHEY and SMNVEV (reference sequence). The CDR3 runs to 13 residues. V trimming: 4 bases; J trimming: 4 bases; junction bases outside the gene matches: 0. CDR3: CASSWTGGTEAFF. The CDR3 nucleotides are TGTGCCAGCAGTTGGACAGGGGGCACTGAAGCTTTCTTT.

This clone was seen a few times. This chain links TRBV4-1 with TRBJ2-7; tentatively, D is TRBD1 (6 bases). The CDR3 sequence is 17 residues long. Germline CDR1 MGHRA, CDR2 YSYEKL. The V end was cut by 0 bases, the J end by 5 bases, with 20 bases between. The CDR3 bases are TGCGCCAGCAGCCAAGAAGGAGGAGTGGACAGTATCCACGAGCAGTACTTC. This encodes CASSQEGGVDSIHEQYF.

J is TRBJ2-1 and V is TRBV25-1; D is possibly TRBD1 (5 bases). This CDR3 contains 16 residues. CDR1 and CDR2 (germline): MGHDK, SYGVNS. V was shortened by 2 bases and J by 7 bases, with 18 bases between the two germline ends. The CDR3 region is CASSEMLGVKRNEQFF. CDR3 coding DNA: TGTGCCAGCAGTGAAATGTTAGGGGTGAAGCGAAATGAGCAGTTCTTC.

CDR3 in DNA: TGCGCCAGCAGCCAAGGCCCGGGACAGGGTGATTTGTCCGACTACGAGCAGTACTTC. Translation: CASSQGPGQGDLSDYEQYF. This chain links TRBV4-3 with TRBJ2-7; 9 nucleotides match TRBD1. This CDR3 spans 19 amino acids. CDR1 LGHNA and CDR2 YSLEER come from the germline V gene. J gave up 3 bases and V 1 base, and 16 bases lay outside the gene matches.

The genes are TRBV9 and TRBJ2-5, with D perhaps TRBD1 (6 bases). CDR1 and CDR2 from the germline V gene are SGDLS and YYNGEE. The germline V and J ends were trimmed by 0 bases and 5 bases, with 14 bases remaining between them. The CDR3 sequence is 15 residues long. The CDR3 protein is CASSVDTGTTETQYF. Written as DNA, the CDR3 is TGTGCCAGCAGCGTAGATACGGGGACAACGGAGACCCAGTACTTC.

The genes are TRBV7-9 and TRBJ1-1; TRBD1 matches at 7 bases. CDR3 length: 15 residues. CDR1 and CDR2 (germline): SEHNR, FQNEAQ (reference sequence). After removal of 3 bases from V and 4 bases from J, the junction contained 8 bases not matched to a gene. CDR3 nucleotide sequence: TGTGCCAGCAGCTTGGTCGGGACAGCAAGCACTGAAGCTTTCTTT. Translated, it gives CASSLVGTASTEAFF.